This is a list of T cell receptor beta chains from one sample in a study of OX40 agonist ivuxolimab in advanced cancers. Measured with immunoSEQ multiplex PCR; TCRdb has only the in-frame clones, and not every one. The sample lists about 69,000 clones, approximately 93% occurring once. The sequenced sample was CD4+ or CD8+ T cells sorted from blood, obtained in a trial of the OX40 agonist ivuxolimab. Every receptor here comes from an adult with an advanced solid tumor such as melanoma, head and neck, liver or kidney cancer. The CDR3 runs from the conserved cysteine through the conserved F or W. The D gene is left open where the match is weak. Part of the rows lack a size; the others show once, few, many or a class for expanded clones.

TRBJ1-3 NA TRBV29-1 NA TGCAGCGTTGGAGGGGATAGCTCTGGAAACACCATATATTTT CSVGGDSSGNTIYF
TRBJ1-1 TRBD1 TRBV11-2 NA TGTGCCAGCAGCCGGGACAGCCAAAGCACTGAAGCTTTCTTT CASSRDSQSTEAFF
TRBJ2-7 TRBD2 TRBV7-8 NA TGTGCCAGCAGCCGACGGGTTAGCGGGAGCTCCTACGAGCAGTACTTC CASSRRVSGSSYEQYF
TRBJ2-1 TRBD2 TRBV27 NA TGTGCTAGCGGGAGGGCCAGGAATGAGCAGTTCTTC CASGRARNEQFF
TRBJ2-7 TRBD1 TRBV27 NA TGTGCCAGCAGTCTCGAACAGGGGCCAACCTACGAGCAGTACTTC CASSLEQGPTYEQYF
TRBJ2-1 NA TRBV6-5 NA TGTGCCGTGGTCAGGGACCCCCGGTACAATGAGCAGTTCTTC CAVVRDPRYNEQFF
TRBJ2-7 TRBD2 TRBV25-1 NA TGTGCCAGCAGTGGGTTTAGCGGGATAAGTTCCTACGAGCAGTACTTC CASSGFSGISSYEQYF
TRBJ1-6 NA TRBV6-4 NA TGTGCCAGCAGTGAGGGGAGCTCCTATAATTCACCCCTCCACTTT CASSEGSSYNSPLHF
TRBJ2-7 NA TRBV4-1 NA TGCGCCAGCAGCCAATTTTGGCCTTCCCCCTACGAGCAGTACTTC CASSQFWPSPYEQYF
TRBJ2-3 NA TRBV2 NA TGTGCCAGCAGTGAAGGGGCTAGCGAAGATACGCAGTATTTT CASSEGASEDTQYF
TRBJ2-7 TRBD2 TRBV7-7 once TGTGCTAGCAGCGAGGGACTAGCGGGCAGCTCCTACGAGCAGTACTTC CASSEGLAGSSYEQYF
TRBJ1-3 TRBD1 TRBV4-2 NA TGTGCCAGCAGCCAAGCCGAGGGACAGCTTAAGGGCTCTGGAAACACCATATATTTT CASSQAEGQLKGSGNTIYF
TRBJ1-3 TRBD1 TRBV7-2 NA TGTGCCAGCAGCTTACGCCGACAGGGGCGGAACACCATATATTTT CASSLRRQGRNTIYF
TRBJ1-2 NA TRBV10-3 NA TGTGCCATCAGTGAAGAGCGGATGATGGAAGGCTACACCTTC CAISEERMMEGYTF
TRBJ2-7 NA TRBV5-4 NA TGTGCCAGCAAGATACAGGGTTCCTACGAGCAGTACTTC CASKIQGSYEQYF
TRBJ2-5 NA TRBV18 few TGTGCCAGCTCACCAAGGGGGGCCCAAGAGACCCAGTACTTC CASSPRGAQETQYF
TRBJ1-1 NA TRBV5-1 NA TGCGCCAGCAGCTTGGGAAGCAGGCTTAATGAAGCTTTCTTT CASSLGSRLNEAFF
TRBJ2-3 NA TRBV19 once TGTGCCAGTAGACTCGAGGGGGGGCTCCCAGATACGCAGTATTTT CASRLEGGLPDTQYF
TRBJ1-5 TRBD1 TRBV28 NA TGTGCCAGCAGTATCCGGGACAGCCGCAATCAGCCCCAGCATTTT CASSIRDSRNQPQHF
TRBJ2-1 TRBD2 TRBV29-1 NA TGCAGCAAGTCGGATACTAGCGGGAGAGGAGATGAGCAGTTCTTC CSKSDTSGRGDEQFF
TRBJ2-1 TRBD2 TRBV7-3 NA TGTGCCAGCAGCCCAGGAACTAGCGGAGGGAGCATACAGGCCTACAATGAGCAGTTCTTC CASSPGTSGGSIQAYNEQFF
TRBJ1-6 NA TRBV5-1 NA TGCGCCAGCAGCTTGGGGCGACCACAAGATTCACCCCTCCACTTT CASSLGRPQDSPLHF
TRBJ1-1 NA TRBV6-5 NA TGTGCCAGCAGTTACTCTTGGGGTTTGAACACTGAAGCTTTCTTT CASSYSWGLNTEAFF
TRBJ2-5 TRBD1 TRBV5-1 NA TGCGCCAGCAGCTTGTGGACAGGGGGCCCAGAGACCCAGTACTTC CASSLWTGGPETQYF
TRBJ2-7 NA TRBV6-6 NA TGTGCCAGCAGTACCCTGGGGGTCTCCTACGAGCAGTACTTC CASSTLGVSYEQYF
TRBJ1-6 NA TRBV30 NA TGTGCCTGGACCCCCCCGGGTTCCTATAATTCACCCCTCCACTTT CAWTPPGSYNSPLHF
TRBJ1-3 NA TRBV6-1 NA TGTGCCAGCAGTGGACCGGGGGGCTACTCTGGAAACACCATATATTTT CASSGPGGYSGNTIYF
TRBJ2-5 NA TRBV7-2 few TGTGCCAGCAGCTCACTTGGTGGGACCCAGTACTTC CASSSLGGTQYF
TRBJ2-7 NA TRBV28 NA TGTGCCAGCAGCTTTAAGTACGAGCAGTACTTC CASSFKYEQYF
TRBJ2-7 NA TRBV5-1 NA TGCGCCAGCAGCCCCCGGTTTAGGACAGATTCCTACGAGCAGTACTTC CASSPRFRTDSYEQYF
TRBJ2-2 NA TRBV9 NA TGTGCCAGCAGCGTGATAGAGAGAACCGGGGAGCTGTTTTTT CASSVIERTGELFF
TRBJ2-2 NA TRBV2 NA TGTGCCAGCAGTGAAGCGCTTAGGGGGGGCACCGGGGAGCTGTTTTTT CASSEALRGGTGELFF
TRBJ1-3 NA TRBV28 NA TGTGCCACTAAGACAGCCGGCTCTGGAAACACCATATATTTT CATKTAGSGNTIYF
TRBJ1-2 NA TRBV6-6 NA TGTGCCAGCAGTAACGAGTGGGGGCAAGAAGACTATGGCTACACCTTC CASSNEWGQEDYGYTF
TRBJ1-5 TRBD1 TRBV19 once TGTGCCAGTAGTATGGGGGGACAGGCCAATCAGCCCCAGCATTTT CASSMGGQANQPQHF
TRBJ2-4 NA TRBV6-5 once TGTGCCAGCATTTTACCAGGGAACGAAAACATTCAGTACTTC CASILPGNENIQYF
TRBJ1-1 NA TRBV5-1 NA TGCGCCAGCAGCTTGGAACGGCTCACTGAAGCTTTCTTT CASSLERLTEAFF
TRBJ1-5 TRBD1 TRBV28 NA TGTGCCAGCATAAATCAGGGGGGCCCTCAGCCCCAGCATTTT CASINQGGPQPQHF
TRBJ2-1 NA TRBV9 once TGTGCCAGCCCCAGTCATACTACCGCCGGGGGCAATGAGCAGTTCTTC CASPSHTTAGGNEQFF
TRBJ1-1 TRBD1 TRBV11-2 NA TGTGCCAGCAGCACAGGGGTGGGTGAAGCTTTCTTT CASSTGVGEAFF